The 25 T cell receptor beta chains below were found in one sample sequenced in a study of CD8 T cells in Susac syndrome. A quantity of about 0.5 to 1 ug RNA underwent reverse transcription using random hexamers. TCRdb redid the calling of the immunoSEQ multiplex PCR reads with MiXCR, one entry per CDR3 protein. Of over 140,000 distinct CDR3 sequences listed, approximately 95% are singletons. The sample consisted of CD4+ T cells from PBMCs. The receptors derive from a human donor with Susac syndrome.

This chain links TRBV12-3 or TRBV12-4 with TRBJ1-4; 7 bases agree with TRBD1. The CDR3 extends over 12 amino acids. V dropped 6 bases and J dropped 7; count of bases not matched to a gene: 2. CDR3 loop: CASSTGVEKLFF. The CDR3 coding sequence is TGTGCCAGCAGCACAGGGGTTGAAAAACTGTTTTTT.

The chain links TRBV7-2 to TRBJ1-1; no definite D call. The germline V and J ends were trimmed by 2 bases and 1 base, with 11 bases remaining between them. In germline, CDR1 is SGHTA, CDR2 FQGNSA. This CDR3 contains 15 residues. CDR3 bases: TGTGCCAGCAGCTTAAATGACGGAAGGAACACTGAAGCTTTCTTT. Translating gives CASSLNDGRNTEAFF.

V usage is TRBV20-1 and J usage is TRBJ1-1; TRBD1 aligns across 10 bases. The CDR3 covers 13 residues. V dropped 6 bases and J dropped 3; count of bases not matched to a gene: 4. From germline, CDR1 is DFQATT and CDR2 SNEGSKA (reference sequence). The CDR3 is CSAYGQGDTEAFF. Written as DNA, the CDR3 is TGCAGTGCGTACGGACAGGGGGACACTGAAGCTTTCTTT.

This rearrangement joins TRBV18 to TRBJ1-1; D not certain. This CDR3 region has 14 residues. Germline V gene lookup returns CDR1 KGHSH and CDR2 LQKENI. Trimming removed 3 bases at V and 2 bases at J, with 10 bases between. The CDR3 DNA is TGTGCCAGCTCACCCGGAAGGGCAAACACTGAAGCTTTCTTT. Translating it yields CASSPGRANTEAFF.

The genes are TRBV30 and TRBJ1-1; D not certain. Germline V gives CDR1 GTSNPN, CDR2 SVGIG (reference sequence). The V end lost 0 bases, the J end lost 4 bases, and 12 bases lay between the germline ends. This CDR3 is built from 14 residues. The CDR3 region is CAWSVGQRSTEAFF. The CDR3 DNA reads as TGTGCCTGGAGTGTCGGGCAGAGGAGCACTGAAGCTTTCTTT.

CDR3 in DNA: TGCAGTGCTAGCCCGGTAGCGGGAGACAATGAGCAGTTCTTC. It specifies CSASPVAGDNEQFF. V gene TRBV20-1 combines with J gene TRBJ2-1; 9 bases map to TRBD2. Trimming at V came to 3 bases and at J to 5 bases, leaving 5 bases not matched to a gene. Germline V gene sequence: CDR1 DFQATT, CDR2 SNEGSKA (reference sequence). The CDR3 runs 14 residues.

This sequence joins TRBV20-1 and TRBJ2-4; D is possibly TRBD1 (6 bases). The germline CDR1 and CDR2 sequences are DFQATT and SNEGSKA (reference sequence). V was clipped by 3 bases and J by 8 bases, with 14 bases between them. The CDR3 extends over 13 amino acids. This chain's CDR3 is CSARTPPGDIQYF. For the CDR3, the DNA is TGCAGTGCTAGGACACCTCCAGGGGACATTCAGTACTTC.

The chain is built from TRBV30 and TRBJ2-5, with D possibly called TRBD1 or TRBD2 (5 bases each). Germline V gene data show CDR1 as GTSNPN and CDR2 as SVGIG (reference sequence). This CDR3 region has 14 residues. Trimming pared 2 bases from V and 5 bases from J, leaving 15 bases between. The CDR3 DNA is TGTGCCTGGAGTAAGGGACGAGTGCAGGAGACCCAGTACTTC. Protein product: CAWSKGRVQETQYF.

In DNA form, the CDR3 reads TGTGCCAGCAGCCCCCGCCGGTGGGGGTACGAGCAGTACTTC. Translation gives CASSPRRWGYEQYF. The J gene is TRBJ2-7, the V gene TRBV7-9; possibly TRBD1 or TRBD2 for D (5 bases each). This CDR3 is 14 amino acids long. V lost 5 bases and J 4 bases, leaving 15 bases between the germline ends. Germline CDR1 is SEHNR and CDR2 is FQNEAQ (reference sequence).

The J gene is TRBJ2-2, the V gene TRBV29-1; TRBD2 might be the D (5 bases). The CDR3 contains 13 residues. The germline gives CDR1 SQVTM, CDR2 ANQGSEA. Trimming pared 7 bases from V and 2 bases from J, leaving 11 bases between. The CDR3 spells CSADRGNTGELFF. In DNA, the CDR3 is TGCAGCGCGGACCGGGGAAACACCGGGGAGCTGTTTTTT.

This clonotype was observed a single time. The gene calls are TRBV6-6 and TRBJ1-5; 9 positions agree with TRBD1. The CDR3 is 16 amino acids. V was pared by 8 bases and J by 0 bases, with 8 bases of the junction left unmatched. Germline CDR1 MNHNY, CDR2 SVGAGI (reference sequence). This CDR3 reads CASQDRGSYSNQPQHF. The CDR3, as DNA: TGTGCCAGCCAGGACAGGGGTTCTTATAGCAATCAGCCCCAGCATTTT.

V is TRBV28 and J is TRBJ1-2; TRBD1 matches 9 bases. Germline values: CDR1 MDHEN, CDR2 SYDVKM. The CDR3 runs 14 residues. The J segment lost 3 bases and the V segment lost 4 bases, leaving 3 bases of the junction unmatched. The CDR3 coding sequence is TGTGCCAGCAGTTCCACAGGGGGCTACTATGGCTACACCTTC. Residues: CASSSTGGYYGYTF.

The chain links TRBV11-1 to TRBJ1-6; D call uncertain. Trimming removed 1 base from V and 3 bases from J, with 4 bases in between. Germline CDR1 is SGHAT and CDR2 is FQDESV (reference sequence). The CDR3 consists of 14 residues. The CDR3 bases are TGTGCCAGCAGCTTAGAAGGCTATAATTCACCCCTCCACTTT. Its translation: CASSLEGYNSPLHF. The variable domain in full, with the rest retrieved from reference TRBV11-1 and TRBJ1-6, is EAEVAQSPRYKITEKSQAVAFWCDPISGHATLYWYRQILGQGPELLVQFQDESVVDDSQLPKDRFSAERLKGVDSTLKIQPAELGDSAMYLCASSLEGYNSPLHFGNGTRLTVT.

This clonotype was counted once. The V and J genes are TRBV3-1 and TRBJ1-1, with 10 bases that match TRBD1. Trimming cost V 3 bases and J 2 bases; bases outside gene matches: 6. CDR3 length equals 16 residues. CDR1 LGHDT and CDR2 YNNKEL come from the germline V gene (reference sequence). CDR3 residues: CASSHRTGGFNTEAFF. CDR3 DNA: TGTGCCAGCAGCCACAGGACAGGGGGTTTCAACACTGAAGCTTTCTTT.

The chain uses TRBV29-1 and TRBJ2-7; a possible D gene is TRBD1 (6 bases). From germline, CDR1 is SQVTM and CDR2 ANQGSEA. The V gene lost 0 bases and the J gene lost 5 bases, with 17 bases spanning the gap. The CDR3 sequence is 15 residues long. The CDR3 loop is CSVEDPGDEIHEQYF. The CDR3 nucleotides read TGCAGCGTTGAAGATCCAGGGGACGAGATCCACGAGCAGTACTTC.

V and J are TRBV20-1 and TRBJ2-7; the match to TRBD2 covers 9 bases. The germline gives CDR1 DFQATT, CDR2 SNEGSKA (reference sequence). The V segment lost 6 bases and the J segment 4 bases; nucleotides outside the gene matches: 13. The CDR3 consists of 15 residues. The CDR3 bases are TGCAGTGCGCCGCGACGGGCGGGAGGGTTTTACGAGCAGTACTTC. Amino acid sequence: CSAPRRAGGFYEQYF.

The chain joins TRBV5-1 to TRBJ1-5; a weak D match, TRBD1 (6 bases). CDR1 and CDR2 (germline): SGHRS, YFSETQ. Trimming shortened V by 4 bases and J by 4 bases, and 12 bases separated the two germline ends. The CDR3 sequence is 14 residues long. CDR3 DNA sequence: TGCGCCAGCAGCCCGGACAGTCTGAATCAGCCCCAGCATTTT. It translates to CASSPDSLNQPQHF.

This chain's CDR3 is CATGLAGTKQYF. For the CDR3, the DNA is TGTGCCACCGGTCTAGCGGGGACGAAGCAGTACTTC. The chain recombines TRBV15 with TRBJ2-7; 9 positions match TRBD2. J was trimmed by 8 bases and V by 8 bases; bases with no gene match: 7. The CDR3 loop spans 12 amino acids. The germline V gene has CDR1 LNHNV and CDR2 YYDKDF (reference sequence). Using reference TRBV15 and TRBJ2-7 for the parts outside the CDR3, the full variable domain is DAMVIQNPRYQVTQFGKPVTLSCSQTLNHNVMYWYQQKSSQAPKLLFHYYDKDFNNEADTPDNFQSRRPNTSFCFLDIRSPGLGDTAMYLCATGLAGTKQYFGPGTRLTVT.

The chain recombines TRBV3-1 with TRBJ2-6, with D possibly being TRBD1 (6 bases). The germline V gene encodes CDR1 LGHDT and CDR2 YNNKEL (reference sequence). The V gene lost 6 bases and the J gene lost 2 bases, with 17 bases spanning the gap. The CDR3 runs 17 residues. The CDR3 DNA reads as TGTGCCAGCAGGTCCCGGGACAAAGGTGCTGGGGCCAACGTCCTGACTTTC. Its translation: CASRSRDKGAGANVLTF.

The chain joins TRBV4-1 to TRBJ2-2; D may be TRBD1 (6 bases). V was shortened by 0 bases and J by 4 bases, with 6 bases between the two germline ends. The CDR3 contains 14 residues. CDR1 is MGHRA and CDR2 is YSYEKL in the germline V gene. The CDR3 loop is CASSQEGGTGELFF. Here the CDR3 DNA reads TGCGCCAGCAGCCAAGAAGGGGGCACCGGGGAGCTGTTTTTT.

V gene TRBV27 combines with J gene TRBJ1-4; TRBD1 agrees at 8 bases. Germline assignment: CDR1 MNHEY and CDR2 SMNVEV (reference sequence). Unmatched junction bases numbered 7, after V lost 4 bases and J lost 3 bases. The CDR3 has 16 residues. The CDR3 sequence: CASSSNRGTSNEKLFF. In DNA form, the CDR3 reads TGTGCCAGCAGTTCGAACAGGGGGACTTCTAATGAAAAACTGTTTTTT.

The chain has TRBV2 and TRBJ2-7; D gene uncertain. Germline CDR1 is SNHLY and CDR2 is FYNNEI. Trimming removed 4 bases from V and 3 bases from J, with 7 bases in between. The CDR3 spans 12 residues. The CDR3: CASSADNYEQYF. CDR3 DNA sequence: TGTGCCAGCAGTGCCGACAACTACGAGCAGTACTTC.

The V and J genes are TRBV3-1 and TRBJ2-2; 8 bases align to TRBD1. The J segment lost 2 bases and the V segment lost 6 bases, leaving 5 bases of the junction unmatched. Germline V gene lookup returns CDR1 LGHDT and CDR2 YNNKEL (reference sequence). The CDR3 extends over 15 amino acids. CDR3 DNA sequence: TGTGCCAGCAGACCGACAGGGGCCAACACCGGGGAGCTGTTTTTT. The encoded protein is CASRPTGANTGELFF.

The rearrangement joins TRBV23-1 to TRBJ2-1; D uncertain. TRBV23-1 is known as an ORF, though its function is uncertain. The CDR3 has 13 residues. Trimming took 4 bases from V and 4 from J, leaving 8 bases between them. The CDR3 region has the DNA TGCGCCAGCAGTCTACTGAAATACAATGAGCAGTTCTTC. Residues: CASSLLKYNEQFF.

This chain connects TRBV20-1 to TRBJ2-7; tentatively, D is TRBD2 (6 bases). The CDR3 runs to 16 residues. The germline V gene encodes CDR1 DFQATT and CDR2 SNEGSKA (reference sequence). Trimming took off 0 bases at V and 0 bases at J, with 15 bases between the two ends. CDR3 region: CSARDRVAEGSYEQYF. The CDR3 DNA follows: TGCAGTGCTAGAGATCGGGTAGCGGAGGGCTCCTACGAGCAGTACTTC.